Listed here are 30 T cell receptor beta chains from one sample, sequenced in a study of blood T cell repertoires in COVID-19. Only in-frame clones appear in the TCRdb table, and some are missing; sequencing was by immunoSEQ multiplex PCR. This repertoire shows 100,000 to 150,000 clones, about 80% found once; its top ten account for over 15%. Specimen: peripheral blood. These receptors originate from a woman in her forties or fifties with acute or convalescent COVID-19.

V and J are TRBV29-1 and TRBJ2-7, with TRBD1 matching over 7 bases. Germline V CDR1 and CDR2: SQVTM, ANQGSEA. J gave up 3 bases and V 7 bases, and 9 bases lay outside the gene matches. This CDR3 comprises 13 residues. The CDR3 loop is CSALPGQNYEQYF. In DNA form, the CDR3 reads TGCAGCGCACTGCCGGGACAGAACTACGAGCAGTACTTC.

The V call is TRBV6-5, the J call TRBJ2-3, with a possible D match to TRBD1 (6 bases). The V end was cut by 4 bases, the J end by 1 base, with 12 bases between. The V gene's germline CDR1 is MNHEY and CDR2 SVGAGI. The CDR3 is made up of 15 amino acids. The CDR3 DNA follows: TGTGCCAGCAGTTCCGACAGGTTTGGCACAGATACGCAGTATTTT. This codes for CASSSDRFGTDTQYF.

The chain carries TRBV4-2 and TRBJ1-1; D ambiguous. The CDR3 consists of 16 residues. Germline loops: CDR1 LGHNA, CDR2 YNFKEQ. V dropped 4 bases and J dropped 1 base, with 16 bases sitting between them. CDR3: CASSPRGKGSNTEAFF. The DNA of the CDR3 is TGTGCCAGCAGCCCCCGCGGTAAAGGCTCGAACACTGAAGCTTTCTTT.

The gene calls are TRBV2 and TRBJ2-2, with TRBD2 matching over 11 bases. The CDR3 covers 14 residues. The trim removed 6 bases at V and 5 bases at J, leaving 2 bases unmatched. Germline CDR1 and CDR2: SNHLY and FYNNEI. Here the CDR3 DNA reads TGTGCCAGCAGGGCTAGCGGGGGGACCGGGGAGCTGTTTTTT. Its translation: CASRASGGTGELFF. The full variable domain, in which reference TRBV2 and TRBJ2-2 provide the parts outside the CDR3, is EPEVTQTPSHQVTQMGQEVILRCVPISNHLYFYWYRQILGQKVEFLVSFYNNEISEKSEIFDDQFSVERPDGSNFTLKIRSTKLEDSAMYFCASRASGGTGELFFGEGSRLTVL.

J is TRBJ2-4 and V is TRBV6-5; 8 positions match TRBD2. The trim removed 5 bases at V and 1 base at J, leaving 4 bases unmatched. The CDR3 runs to 15 residues. The germline CDR1 and CDR2 sequences are MNHEY and SVGAGI. The CDR3, as DNA: TGTGCCAGCAGTCCGGGGGGGCAGGCCAAAAACATTCAGTACTTC. Its protein is CASSPGGQAKNIQYF.

The chain combines TRBV4-1 with TRBJ2-2; 12 positions match TRBD2. The germline CDR1 and CDR2 sequences are MGHRA and YSYEKL. This CDR3 has 18 amino acids. Trimming removed 1 base from V and 9 bases from J; junction bases left unmatched: 12. The DNA of the CDR3 is TGCGCCAGCAGCCAAGGGAGCGGGACTAGCGGGCTCATGCGGGAGCTGTTTTTT. It codes for CASSQGSGTSGLMRELFF.

Here the CDR3 reads CASSTLKGESYGYTF. DNA for the CDR3: TGTGCCAGCAGCACCCTGAAGGGGGAGAGTTATGGCTACACCTTC. The rearrangement links TRBV3-1 (or the pseudogene TRBV3-2) to TRBJ1-2, with D perhaps matching TRBD1 (6 bases). CDR3 length: 15 residues. V lost 5 bases to trimming and J lost 5 bases, with 18 bases between them. Germline V gene data show CDR1 as LGHDT and CDR2 as YNNKEL (reference sequence).

The chain carries TRBV14 and TRBJ1-1; no clear D gene. V was pared by 0 bases and J by 6 bases, with 5 bases between. The CDR3 runs 12 residues. The germline V gene encodes CDR1 SGHDN and CDR2 FVKESK. CDR3 region: CASSQDQSEAFF. In DNA form, the CDR3 reads TGTGCCAGCAGCCAAGACCAGTCTGAAGCTTTCTTT.

This chain connects TRBV4-2 to TRBJ2-1, with 8 bases that match TRBD2. The germline gives CDR1 LGHNA, CDR2 YNFKEQ. CDR3 length: 17 amino acids. The V gene end was trimmed by 1 base and the J gene end by 7 bases; junction bases not matched to a gene: 12. DNA of the CDR3: TGTGCCAGCAGCCAAGGGGATCTTAGCGGGGACCGTAATGAGCAGTTCTTC. It specifies CASSQGDLSGDRNEQFF.

J is TRBJ2-4 and V is TRBV6-5; D not resolved. CDR3 length equals 14 residues. Per the germline V gene, CDR1 is MNHEY and CDR2 is SVGAGI. Trimming removed 8 bases at V and 4 bases at J, with 15 bases between. The CDR3 here is CASDTGGPKNIQYF. The CDR3 nucleotides are TGTGCCAGCGATACCGGCGGCCCGAAAAACATTCAGTACTTC.

The rearrangement uses TRBV5-1 and TRBJ1-2, with 8 bases identical to TRBD1. Germline V CDR1 and CDR2: SGHRS, YFSETQ. Unmatched junction bases numbered 10, after V lost 4 bases and J lost 5 bases. The CDR3 totals 15 residues. The DNA for the CDR3 is TGCGCCAGCAGCGCGAATTGGCAGGGGGCGTATGGCTACACCTTC. Translated, it gives CASSANWQGAYGYTF.

Of note for this clone: Distinct nucleotide sequences in the sample also encode this CDR3. The chain combines TRBV19 with TRBJ2-1; 9 bases agree with TRBD2. Losses at the gene ends were 2 bases for V and 0 bases for J; bases not matched to a gene: 2. The CDR3 is made up of 16 amino acids. Germline CDR1 reads LNHDA; CDR2 reads SQIVND (reference sequence). The CDR3 sequence: CASSIQAGGSYNEQFF. In nucleotides, the CDR3 is TGTGCCAGTAGTATACAAGCGGGGGGCTCCTACAATGAGCAGTTCTTC.

The chain recombines TRBV20-1 with TRBJ2-7; D may be TRBD1 (6 bases). The CDR3 has 11 residues. V gave up 8 bases and J gave up 0 bases, with 8 bases separating them. Germline assignment: CDR1 DFQATT and CDR2 SNEGSKA (reference sequence). The CDR3 nucleotides read TGCAGTACAGGGAACTCCTACGAGCAGTACTTC. This gives the protein CSTGNSYEQYF.

This clone was detected only a few times. The chain links TRBV7-2 to TRBJ2-7; no clear D. CDR1 and CDR2 from the germline V gene are SGHTA and FQGNSA. V lost 1 base and J lost 7, with 11 bases in between. The CDR3 length is 13 residues. CDR3 loop: CASSLVPGYEQYF. The CDR3 DNA reads TGTGCCAGCAGCTTAGTCCCCGGGTATGAGCAGTACTTC.

A few counts support this clone. This sequence joins TRBV2 and TRBJ1-6, with 7 bases matching TRBD1. With 6 bases clipped from V and 0 bases from J, the junction kept 2 bases outside the gene matches. The germline V gene has CDR1 SNHLY and CDR2 FYNNEI. CDR3 length: 15 amino acids. The CDR3 coding sequence is TGTGCCAGCAGAGGGGACAGCTCCTATAATTCACCCCTCCACTTT. Amino acids: CASRGDSSYNSPLHF. Complete variable domain (other parts from reference TRBV2 and TRBJ1-6): EPEVTQTPSHQVTQMGQEVILRCVPISNHLYFYWYRQILGQKVEFLVSFYNNEISEKSEIFDDQFSVERPDGSNFTLKIRSTKLEDSAMYFCASRGDSSYNSPLHFGNGTRLTVT.

This chain uses TRBV9 with TRBJ1-2; D might be TRBD1 (6 bases). Germline lookup yields CDR1 SGDLS and CDR2 YYNGEE. The CDR3 extends over 12 amino acids. Between the trimmed V and J ends, which lost 4 bases and 8 bases, there was a span of 12 bases. DNA of the CDR3: TGTGCCAGCAGCCCGGGGGGGGGCGGCTACACCTTC. Translated: CASSPGGGGYTF.

J is TRBJ2-1 and V is TRBV5-1; the match to TRBD1 covers 9 bases. This CDR3 is 18 amino acids long. The ends lost 4 bases at V and 3 bases at J; junction bases unmatched: 14. From germline, CDR1 is SGHRS and CDR2 YFSETQ. The CDR3 protein is CASSNLEKTGGYYNEQFF. Written as DNA, the CDR3 is TGCGCCAGCAGCAACCTAGAAAAAACAGGGGGCTACTACAATGAGCAGTTCTTC.

V and J are TRBV5-1 and TRBJ2-2, with TRBD2 matching over 9 bases. The CDR3 is made up of 14 amino acids. Losses at the gene ends were 7 bases for V and 7 bases for J; bases not matched to a gene: 8. Germline CDR1 reads SGHRS; CDR2 reads YFSETQ. The CDR3 DNA reads as TGCGCCAGCTGCCCGCGGGGGGGCAACGGGGAGCTGTTTTTT. Translated, it gives CASCPRGGNGELFF.

This clone came up once. The rearrangement links TRBV7-9 to TRBJ1-2; 7 nucleotides match TRBD1. CDR3 length: 15 residues. Germline assignment: CDR1 SEHNR and CDR2 FQNEAQ (reference sequence). The V segment lost 1 base and the J segment 6 bases; nucleotides outside the gene matches: 8. Here the CDR3 reads CASSLGDRDFDGYTF. Written as DNA, the CDR3 is TGTGCCAGCAGCTTAGGAGACAGGGATTTCGATGGCTACACCTTC.

V usage is TRBV28 and J usage is TRBJ1-4; TRBD1 is a possible D gene (6 bases). Germline loops: CDR1 MDHEN, CDR2 SYDVKM. The CDR3 runs to 17 residues. Trimming removed 3 bases at V and 6 bases at J, with 20 bases between. CDR3 nucleotides: TGTGCCAGCAGTTTTCCCCCGCAGGGGCCCGTGGATGAAAAACTGTTTTTT. Translating gives CASSFPPQGPVDEKLFF.

J is TRBJ1-6 and V is TRBV4-1; D ambiguous. Trimming shortened V by 0 bases and J by 0 bases, and 6 bases separated the two germline ends. The CDR3 consists of 16 residues. Per the germline V gene, CDR1 is MGHRA and CDR2 is YSYEKL. In DNA, the CDR3 is TGCGCCAGCAGCCAAGAAGGGAGCTCCTATAATTCACCCCTCCACTTT. It codes for CASSQEGSSYNSPLHF.

The rearrangement joins TRBV20-1 to TRBJ2-3, with 11 bases that match TRBD2. With V trimmed by 3 bases and J by 2 bases, 7 bases remained unmatched. The CDR3 loop spans 16 amino acids. Per germline, CDR1 DFQATT and CDR2 SNEGSKA (reference sequence). The chain's CDR3 is CSASWASGGNTDTQYF. The CDR3 DNA sequence: TGCAGTGCTAGTTGGGCTAGCGGGGGGAACACAGATACGCAGTATTTT.

The rearrangement joins TRBV10-3 to TRBJ1-2; D is unresolved. V lost 5 bases and J 4 bases, leaving 8 bases between the germline ends. Germline V lookup: CDR1 ENHRY, CDR2 SYGVKD. CDR3 size: 12 residues. CDR3 bases: TGTGCCATCAGTCCCGGGATCTATGGCTACACCTTC. It encodes CAISPGIYGYTF.

The chain recombines TRBV27 with TRBJ2-2, with a weak D call TRBD1 (5 bases). Germline assignment: CDR1 MNHEY and CDR2 SMNVEV (reference sequence). Trimming pared 5 bases from V and 1 base from J, leaving 14 bases between. This CDR3 has 16 residues. This chain's CDR3 is CASSPNRRRNTGELFF. DNA for the CDR3: TGTGCCAGCAGTCCAAACAGGAGACGGAACACCGGGGAGCTGTTTTTT.

The rearrangement joins TRBV13 to TRBJ2-7; 7 nucleotides match TRBD2. The CDR3 length is 14 residues. Germline lookup yields CDR1 PRHDT and CDR2 FYEKMQ (reference sequence). Trimming removed 4 bases from V and 1 base from J; junction bases left unmatched: 4. CDR3: CASSSSSGSYEQYF. As DNA, the CDR3 is TGTGCCAGCAGCTCTTCTAGCGGATCCTACGAGCAGTACTTC.

A word on this clone: Other DNA sequences within the sample encode an identical CDR3. V usage is TRBV18 and J usage is TRBJ2-7; 11 bases agree with TRBD1. This CDR3 contains 15 residues. The V gene end was trimmed by 0 bases and the J gene end by 4 bases; junction bases not matched to a gene: 2. Germline V lookup: CDR1 KGHSH, CDR2 LQKENI. CDR3 in amino acids: CASSPPGQGGYEQYF. In nucleotides, the CDR3 is TGTGCCAGCTCACCACCGGGACAGGGGGGGTACGAGCAGTACTTC.

This chain uses TRBV9 with TRBJ2-2; 7 bases line up with TRBD1. This CDR3 has 21 amino acids. Germline loops: CDR1 SGDLS, CDR2 YYNGEE. V trimming: 0 bases; J trimming: 0 bases; junction bases outside the gene matches: 17. CDR3 bases: TGTGCCAGCAGCGTAGCGAACAGGGGCCCGGGTTCTGCCGCGAACACCGGGGAGCTGTTTTTT. This encodes CASSVANRGPGSAANTGELFF.

J is TRBJ1-1 and V is TRBV5-1; the D gene is possibly TRBD1 (6 bases). The CDR3 has 14 amino acids. The V end lost 4 bases, the J end lost 1 base, and 11 bases lay between the germline ends. Germline CDR1 and CDR2: SGHRS and YFSETQ. The chain's CDR3 is CASSTTGSNTEAFF. The CDR3 nucleotides read TGCGCCAGCAGCACGACAGGATCGAACACTGAAGCTTTCTTT.

V and J are TRBV18 and TRBJ1-4; TRBD1 aligns across 9 bases. From germline, CDR1 is KGHSH and CDR2 LQKENI. The V and J ends lost 3 bases and 3 bases, in that order; junction bases with no gene match: 2. The CDR3 consists of 15 residues. CDR3 region: CASSPRDRANEKLFF. DNA for the CDR3: TGTGCCAGCTCACCCAGGGACAGGGCTAATGAAAAACTGTTTTTT.

Only one count was recorded for this clone. Here the CDR3 reads CASSEWEATAKNIQYF. CDR3 in DNA: TGTGCCAGCAGTGAATGGGAGGCTACGGCCAAAAACATTCAGTACTTC. The chain is built from TRBV6-1 and TRBJ2-4, with D possibly matching TRBD2 (6 bases). This CDR3 has 16 residues. CDR1 is MNHNS and CDR2 is SASEGT in the germline V gene. V was clipped by 2 bases and J by 1 base, with 12 bases between them.